This is a list of T cell receptor beta chains from one sample in a study of shared T cell receptors in the human thymus. The repertoire was sequenced with immunoSEQ multiplex PCR; TCRdb's copy has only in-frame clones and lacks some. The profile covers approximately 580,000 clones, with about four fifths appearing a single time and about 0.012% taken by the ten largest. These same data were also listed under a study on human thymus T cells.

Sequencing was done on a sample of thymocytes. All receptors come from a boy in the first two years of life with a congenital heart defect. The CDR3 runs from the conserved cysteine through the conserved F or W. The D gene is left open where the match is weak. Only some rows state a clone size, as once, few, many or a class for expanded clones.

DNA: TGTGCCAGCAGCCCCGAAAGGGACAGGGAGACCCAGTACTTC; CDR3: CASSPERDRETQYF; J: TRBJ2-5; D: TRBD1; size: few; V: TRBV11-2
DNA: TGTGCCAGCAGTGACCAAGCGGGAGGGCCCATGGACTTC; CDR3: CASSDQAGGPMDF; J: TRBJ2-7; D: TRBD2; size: NA; V: TRBV6-4
DNA: TGTGCCAGCAGCTCGCGGCCAGGACAGAGCACACTCGAAAGCACAGATACGCAGTATTTT; CDR3: CASSSRPGQSTLESTDTQYF; J: TRBJ2-3; D: NA; size: NA; V: TRBV7-8
DNA: TGTGCCAGCAGCCCGGGACAGGGAAATCAGCCCCAGCATTTT; CDR3: CASSPGQGNQPQHF; J: TRBJ1-5; D: TRBD1; size: once; V: TRBV7-6
DNA: TGTGCCAGCAGTCCCCGTTATCCGGACGAGCAGTACTTC; CDR3: CASSPRYPDEQYF; J: TRBJ2-7; D: NA; size: few; V: TRBV7-6
DNA: TGCGCCAGCAGCCAAGTCCTAGCGGAGCTATACGAGCAGTACTTC; CDR3: CASSQVLAELYEQYF; J: TRBJ2-7; D: TRBD2; size: NA; V: TRBV4-3
DNA: TGTGCCAGCAGTTTGGGGGACAGGGGACTAGCGGGGTTGGGGGAGCAGTACTTC; CDR3: CASSLGDRGLAGLGEQYF; J: TRBJ2-7; D: TRBD2; size: NA; V: TRBV28
DNA: TGTGCCAGCAGCTGGAGGGGTGGCCAAGAGACCCAGTACTTC; CDR3: CASSWRGGQETQYF; J: TRBJ2-5; D: NA; size: NA; V: TRBV5-6
DNA: TGTGCCAGCAGCTTAGCCCCCAGGGGCAATGAGCAGTTCTTC; CDR3: CASSLAPRGNEQFF; J: TRBJ2-1; D: NA; size: few; V: TRBV11-3
DNA: TGTGCCACGAGGGCGGGACTAGCGGGAAGCTCCTACAATGAGCAGTTCTTC; CDR3: CATRAGLAGSSYNEQFF; J: TRBJ2-1; D: TRBD2; size: NA; V: TRBV27
DNA: TGTGCCAGCAGTGACTCGGGACAGGGGGCGAACACTGAAGCTTTCTTT; CDR3: CASSDSGQGANTEAFF; J: TRBJ1-1; D: TRBD1; size: NA; V: TRBV6-4
DNA: TGTGCCAGCAGCGCTGGAGGGGACAATGAGCAGTTCTTC; CDR3: CASSAGGDNEQFF; J: TRBJ2-1; D: NA; size: NA; V: TRBV9
DNA: TGTGCCACCAGCCTAAGACTAGCGGGAGAAGGTCTAGATACGCAGTATTTT; CDR3: CATSLRLAGEGLDTQYF; J: TRBJ2-3; D: TRBD2; size: NA; V: TRBV15
DNA: TGTGCCAGCAGCCCGGCGGGACTAGCTGTACACGAGCAGTACTTC; CDR3: CASSPAGLAVHEQYF; J: TRBJ2-7; D: TRBD2; size: NA; V: TRBV7-9
DNA: TGTGCCAGTAGTATAGTCGTGAACACTGAAGCTTTCTTT; CDR3: CASSIVVNTEAFF; J: TRBJ1-1; D: NA; size: NA; V: TRBV19
DNA: TGTGCCAGCAGTTTGCGGGACGGAGGCTCTGGAAACACCATATATTTT; CDR3: CASSLRDGGSGNTIYF; J: TRBJ1-3; D: NA; size: few; V: TRBV27
DNA: TGTGCCAGCACAGAGGTGTCCACCAAAAACATTCAGTACTTC; CDR3: CASTEVSTKNIQYF; J: TRBJ2-4; D: NA; size: NA; V: TRBV2
DNA: TGCGCCAGCAGCCAAGATCCCAGCGGGAAAGCCTACGAGCAGTACTTC; CDR3: CASSQDPSGKAYEQYF; J: TRBJ2-7; D: TRBD2; size: NA; V: TRBV4-3
DNA: TGTGCCAGCAGCCTAAGGACAGGGAGGACTAGCGGGATAGGGACCCAGTACTTC; CDR3: CASSLRTGRTSGIGTQYF; J: TRBJ2-5; D: TRBD2; size: NA; V: TRBV28
DNA: TGCGCCAGCAGCCCCTTTACTAGCGGGGGGTACCAAGAGACCCAGTACTTC; CDR3: CASSPFTSGGYQETQYF; J: TRBJ2-5; D: TRBD2; size: NA; V: TRBV4-1
DNA: TGTGCCAGCAGCCCCCGGGGGATGCAGACTAGCGGGAGGGGGGCCCAAGAGACCCAGTACTTC; CDR3: CASSPRGMQTSGRGAQETQYF; J: TRBJ2-5; D: TRBD2; size: few; V: TRBV4-2
DNA: TGTGCCAGCAGTCCGACGGGCGGGAGGACCGAAGAGACCCAGTACTTC; CDR3: CASSPTGGRTEETQYF; J: TRBJ2-5; D: TRBD2; size: NA; V: TRBV27
DNA: TGTGCCAGCAGCTTAGGGCACCAGGAGACCCAGTACTTC; CDR3: CASSLGHQETQYF; J: TRBJ2-5; D: NA; size: NA; V: TRBV7-6
DNA: TGTGCCAGCAGTTCCGGGCTTGGCGGGATGCTCCACTCCTACGAGCAGTACTTC; CDR3: CASSSGLGGMLHSYEQYF; J: TRBJ2-7; D: NA; size: NA; V: TRBV28
DNA: TGTGCCAGCAGGAGGACCATATATTTT; CDR3: CASRRTIYF; J: TRBJ1-3; D: NA; size: NA; V: TRBV6-4
DNA: TGTGCCAGCAAGGGGGTCAACACGTTTAGCAATCAGCCCCAGCATTTT; CDR3: CASKGVNTFSNQPQHF; J: TRBJ1-5; D: NA; size: NA; V: TRBV2
DNA: TGTGCCAGCAGTCAGCCAACGGACTTTGAAGGCACAGATACGCAGTATTTT; CDR3: CASSQPTDFEGTDTQYF; J: TRBJ2-3; D: NA; size: NA; V: TRBV27
DNA: TGTGCCATCAGTGGCGGGACAGCTTCCTACGAGCAGTACTTC; CDR3: CAISGGTASYEQYF; J: TRBJ2-7; D: NA; size: NA; V: TRBV10-3
DNA: TGTGCCAGCAGCGGAGCGGGAAACAATGAGCAGTTCTTC; CDR3: CASSGAGNNEQFF; J: TRBJ2-1; D: TRBD2; size: NA; V: TRBV11-3
DNA: TGTGCCAGTAGTATAGTGGTTAGATCCCCTCTCTACGAGCAGTACTTC; CDR3: CASSIVVRSPLYEQYF; J: TRBJ2-7; D: NA; size: few; V: TRBV19
DNA: TGTGCCAGCAGCTTAGAGGGGCATGGCTACACCTTC; CDR3: CASSLEGHGYTF; J: TRBJ1-2; D: NA; size: once; V: TRBV7-9
DNA: TGCAGCGTTGAAGACTCCCCTAGCGGGAAGCTTGATGGGCAGTTCTTC; CDR3: CSVEDSPSGKLDGQFF; J: TRBJ2-1; D: TRBD2; size: NA; V: TRBV29-1
DNA: TGTGCCAGCAGCAGGGGGACTAGCGCTCCGTACTTC; CDR3: CASSRGTSAPYF; J: TRBJ2-7; D: TRBD2; size: NA; V: TRBV6-5